This T cell receptor (beta chain) was observed in a study of cytomegalovirus exposure and HLA in healthy donors. Overall study: Early on, a data release was issued that held roughly 86 million unique TCRs from HLA-typed donors.

The study, taken as a whole, reports: The presence/absence work took it that sequencing depth was about the same across donors. About 87% or about 30% of the time was how often most TCR beta V segments were productive, according to an earlier analysis.

After removal of 3 bases from V and 4 bases from J, the junction contained 3 bases not matched to a gene. This CDR3 has 14 amino acids. Germline assignment: CDR1 KGHSH and CDR2 LQKENI. A multiplex PCR was run with 60 Vbeta primers and 13 Jbeta primers. Data came from immunoSEQ multiplex PCR; TCRdb stores just in-frame clones and leaves some out. The table has over 90,000 clones, roughly 80% seen once. On this clone itself: What it recognizes is unknown.

The specimen was PBMCs. This chain connects TRBV18 to TRBJ2-5, with TRBD1 identical over 9 bases. This sequence was found in a man aged 50 to 59 in good health and CMV-seropositive. CDR3 nucleotide sequence: TGTGCCAGCTCACCGGACAGGGGAGGAGAGACCCAGTACTTC. This encodes CASSPDRGGETQYF. The variable domain in full, completed from reference TRBV18 and TRBJ2-5, reads NAGVMQNPRHLVRRRGQEARLRCSPMKGHSHVYWYRQLPEEGLKFMVYLQKENIIDESGMPKERFSAEFPKEGPSILRIQQVVRGDSAAYFCASSPDRGGETQYFGPGTRLLVL.